This TCR beta chain was documented in a study of identical twins. This clonotype has only a few counts. One entry per CDR3 protein, called by TCRdb with MiXCR from the 5' RACE reads. The data contain approximately 220,000 distinct CDR3 sequences, approximately 9% of them singletons. Trimming cost V 2 bases and J 0 bases; bases outside gene matches: 1. Germline CDR1 LGHDT, CDR2 YNNKEL (reference sequence). This CDR3 region has 15 residues. This chain links TRBV3-1 with TRBJ2-3; 8 positions match TRBD1. This receptor was obtained from a woman between 18 and 29 years old in good health. The sample taken for sequencing was memory (CD45RO+) T cells sorted from blood. In nucleotides, the CDR3 is TGTGCCAGCAGCCAATGGACAGGGAGCACAGATACGCAGTATTTT. This gives the protein CASSQWTGSTDTQYF.